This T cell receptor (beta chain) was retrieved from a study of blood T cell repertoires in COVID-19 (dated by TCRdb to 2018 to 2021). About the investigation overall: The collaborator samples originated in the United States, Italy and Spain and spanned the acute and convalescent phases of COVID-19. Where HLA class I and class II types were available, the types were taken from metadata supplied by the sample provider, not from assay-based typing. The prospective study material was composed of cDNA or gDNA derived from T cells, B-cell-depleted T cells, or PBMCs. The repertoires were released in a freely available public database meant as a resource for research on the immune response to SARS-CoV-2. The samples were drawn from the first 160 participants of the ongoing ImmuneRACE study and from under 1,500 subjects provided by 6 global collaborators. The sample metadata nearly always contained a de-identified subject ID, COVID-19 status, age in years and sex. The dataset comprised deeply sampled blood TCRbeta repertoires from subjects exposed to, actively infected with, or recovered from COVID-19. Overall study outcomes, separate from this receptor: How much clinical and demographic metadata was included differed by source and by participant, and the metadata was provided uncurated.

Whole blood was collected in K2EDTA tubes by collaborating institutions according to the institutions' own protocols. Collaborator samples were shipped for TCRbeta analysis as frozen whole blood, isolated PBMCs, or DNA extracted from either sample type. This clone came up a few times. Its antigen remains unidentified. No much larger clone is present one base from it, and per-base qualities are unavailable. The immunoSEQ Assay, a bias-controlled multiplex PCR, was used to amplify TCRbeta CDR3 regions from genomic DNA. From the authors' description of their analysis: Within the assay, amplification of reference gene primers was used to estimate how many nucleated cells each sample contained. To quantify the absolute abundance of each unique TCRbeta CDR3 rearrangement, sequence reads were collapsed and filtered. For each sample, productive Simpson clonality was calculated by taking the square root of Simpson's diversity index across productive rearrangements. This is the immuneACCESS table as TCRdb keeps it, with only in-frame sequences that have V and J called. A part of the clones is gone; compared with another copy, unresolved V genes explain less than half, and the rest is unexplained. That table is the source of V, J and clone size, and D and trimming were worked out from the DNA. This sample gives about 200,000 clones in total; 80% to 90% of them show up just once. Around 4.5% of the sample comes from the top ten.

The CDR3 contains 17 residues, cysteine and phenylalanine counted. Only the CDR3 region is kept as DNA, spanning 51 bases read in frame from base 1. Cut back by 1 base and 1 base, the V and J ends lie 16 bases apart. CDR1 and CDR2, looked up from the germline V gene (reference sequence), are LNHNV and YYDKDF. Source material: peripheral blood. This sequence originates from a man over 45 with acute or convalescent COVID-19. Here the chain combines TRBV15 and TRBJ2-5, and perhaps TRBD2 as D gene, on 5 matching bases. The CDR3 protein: CATSRGPGSPGQETQYF. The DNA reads TGTGCCACCAGCAGAGGCCCGGGATCACCGGGCCAAGAGACCCAGTACTTC.